The rows below give T cell receptor beta chains drawn from one sample of a study of blood T cell repertoires in COVID-19. Only in-frame clones appear in the TCRdb table, and some are missing; sequencing was by immunoSEQ multiplex PCR. This sample has about 110,000 clones, with 75% to 85% found just once. The sample comprised peripheral blood. All receptors derive from a woman at least 80 years old with active or convalescent COVID-19. Both conserved end residues are part of each CDR3. The D gene is left open where the match is weak. Expanded clones get a size class; other rows say once, few or many, or leave the size out.

V	D	size	J	CDR3	DNA
TRBV28	.	.	TRBJ1-1	CASIRGRAFF	TGTGCCAGCATCCGGGGGAGGGCTTTCTTT
TRBV19	TRBD2	.	TRBJ2-1	CASSTKAGGYNEQFF	TGTGCCAGTAGTACCAAAGCGGGGGGATACAATGAGCAGTTCTTC
TRBV20-1	TRBD2	.	TRBJ2-1	CSASLGTSHGEQFF	TGCAGTGCTAGTCTTGGGACTAGCCACGGTGAGCAGTTCTTC
TRBV9	TRBD2	.	TRBJ2-1	CASSPASGRLNEQFF	TGTGCCAGCAGCCCGGCCAGCGGGAGGTTAAATGAGCAGTTCTTC
TRBV24-1	.	once	TRBJ2-1	CATSDFAGIVNEQFF	TGTGCCACCAGTGATTTTGCAGGAATCGTCAATGAGCAGTTCTTC
TRBV5-8	.	.	TRBJ2-6	CASSLRTVLSYSGANVLTF	TGTGCCAGCAGCTTGCGGACAGTCCTAAGCTACTCTGGGGCCAACGTCCTGACTTTC
TRBV3-1/TRBV3-2	.	.	TRBJ2-2	CASSRTLGGANTGELFF	TGTGCCAGCAGCCGGACCCTGGGGGGGGCCAACACCGGGGAGCTGTTTTTT
TRBV6-2/TRBV6-3	.	.	TRBJ2-2	CASSYSGGRVTGELFF	TGTGCCAGCAGTTACTCGGGTGGGAGAGTCACCGGGGAGCTGTTTTTT
TRBV23-1	.	.	TRBJ2-7	CASSQSTGYEQYF	TGCGCCAGCAGTCAATCGACAGGCTACGAGCAGTACTTC
TRBV20-1	TRBD2	once	TRBJ2-3	CSASPRLAGGTDTQYF	TGCAGTGCTAGTCCCCGACTAGCGGGGGGGACAGATACGCAGTATTTT
TRBV28	TRBD1	.	TRBJ1-4	CASSLQGASTNEKLFF	TGTGCCAGCAGTTTACAGGGGGCTTCAACTAATGAAAAACTGTTTTTT
TRBV5-8	.	.	TRBJ2-7	CASSSLYEQYF	TGTGCCAGCAGCTCCCTATACGAGCAGTACTTC
TRBV18	TRBD1	.	TRBJ1-2	CASSPETGNYGYTF	TGTGCCAGCTCACCAGAGACAGGGAACTATGGCTACACCTTC
TRBV27	TRBD1	.	TRBJ1-2	CASSALPGQVNYGYTF	TGTGCCAGCAGTGCTCTACCCGGACAGGTTAACTATGGCTACACCTTC
TRBV5-1	TRBD1	once	TRBJ1-1	CASSPSLTGAEAFF	TGCGCCAGCAGCCCCTCTCTTACAGGGGCTGAAGCTTTCTTT
TRBV24-1	.	.	TRBJ2-1	CATSDLHPGLEQFF	TGTGCCACCAGTGATTTGCATCCGGGGTTGGAGCAGTTCTTC
TRBV19	.	.	TRBJ2-3	CASSIFSNTDTQYF	TGTGCCAGTAGTATCTTCTCTAACACAGATACGCAGTATTTT
TRBV4-2	.	.	TRBJ1-2	CASSQDRRYGYTF	TGTGCCAGCAGCCAAGATCGTCGCTATGGCTACACCTTC
TRBV3-1/TRBV3-2	.	.	TRBJ2-2	CASSQGLLTTNTGELFF	TGTGCCAGCAGCCAAGGTCTTCTGACTACGAACACCGGGGAGCTGTTTTTT
TRBV9	TRBD2	few	TRBJ2-7	CASSVGSGRYYEQYF	TGTGCCAGCAGCGTAGGTAGCGGGAGGTACTACGAGCAGTACTTC
TRBV7-2	TRBD2	.	TRBJ2-7	CASSPGAQRGSYEQYF	TGTGCCAGCAGCCCCGGCGCCCAGCGGGGTTCCTACGAGCAGTACTTC
TRBV6-2/TRBV6-3	TRBD2	.	TRBJ2-3	CASSSDPPSLAGFNTQYF	TGTGCCAGCAGTTCCGACCCACCCTCGCTAGCGGGATTTAATACGCAGTATTTT
TRBV12-5	TRBD1	.	TRBJ2-3	CASGSGQGAPGADTQYF	TGTGCTAGTGGTTCCGGACAGGGGGCGCCAGGAGCAGATACGCAGTATTTT
TRBV5-1	.	.	TRBJ2-7	CASSSQWGEAHYEQYF	TGCGCCAGCAGCTCCCAGTGGGGGGAGGCGCACTACGAGCAGTACTTC
TRBV19	.	.	TRBJ2-7	CASSITGTRLGEQYF	TGTGCCAGTAGTATAACCGGGACACGCTTAGGCGAGCAGTACTTC
TRBV18	.	.	TRBJ1-1	CASSSQGKNTEAFF	TGTGCCAGCTCATCTCAGGGAAAGAACACTGAAGCTTTCTTT
TRBV27	TRBD1	.	TRBJ2-5	CASSRSDRGLGETQYF	TGTGCCAGCAGTCGTAGCGACAGGGGGCTGGGGGAGACCCAGTACTTC
TRBV5-1	.	.	TRBJ2-7	CASSTPGISNDEQYF	TGCGCCAGCAGCACACCGGGAATCTCTAATGACGAGCAGTACTTC
TRBV19	TRBD1	.	TRBJ2-6	CASSIQGAHGANVLTF	TGTGCCAGTAGTATTCAGGGGGCGCATGGGGCCAACGTCCTGACTTTC
TRBV4-2	.	.	TRBJ1-1	CASSQITGLVLGNTEAFF	TGTGCCAGCAGCCAAATTACAGGGCTCGTTCTGGGGAACACTGAAGCTTTCTTT
TRBV5-1	TRBD1	.	TRBJ2-7	CASSLAGGQGGSGSFYEQYF	TGCGCCAGCAGCTTGGCTGGGGGACAGGGGGGTAGCGGGAGTTTCTACGAGCAGTACTTC